This T cell receptor beta chain was observed in a study of Ad26.COV2.S vaccination and SARS-CoV-2 variants (dated by TCRdb to about 2021). Some background on the complete study: Donors in the vaccine arm were drawn from COV1001, a multicentre, randomized, double-blind, placebo-controlled phase I-IIa trial testing Ad26.COV2.S in healthy adults. The TCR-sequenced set comprised around 30 samples: some 19 Ad26.COV2.S vaccine recipients, 5 placebo recipients and 8 SARS-CoV-2 convalescent individuals. TCRbeta repertoire sequencing was used to assess the specificity and breadth of SARS-CoV-2-reactive T cell receptors after Ad26.COV2.S vaccination. Trial participants were randomized into five groups of five: low-dose or high-dose Ad26.COV2.S given once or twice, or placebo on both occasions. Dosing of Ad26.COV2.S was intramuscular, at either 5x10^10 or 1x10^11 viral particles, delivered as one shot or as two shots spaced 56 days apart. Blinding of investigators to trial group allocation was maintained during experiments and outcome assessment.

Concerning this clone itself: No antigen is known for it. The sample holds no much larger clone one base away, and base qualities are not on file.

From cysteine to phenylalanine, the CDR3 is 16 amino acids long. Left in the record is the CDR3 DNA by itself, 48 bases read in frame from the first base. Trimming removed 4 bases from V and 0 bases from J; the gene matches leave 6 bases unexplained. The CDR1 and CDR2 encoded by the germline V gene are ENHRY and SYGVKD. What the authors observed across the whole study: After vaccination, substantial breadth of spike-specific CD8+ and CD4+ T cell responses was reported. The study was not powered for comparison of responses between vaccine doses or regimens. Compared with placebo recipients, Ad26.COV2.S recipients showed higher spike-specific TCR breadth (P = 0.0014). Comparable non-spike TCR breadth was observed between vaccine and placebo recipients, consistent with only spike being contained in the vaccine. The authors noted that total T cell responses may have been underestimated by the TCR breadth and depth analyses.

TCRbeta CDR3 regions were sequenced with the immunoSEQ Assay. After extraction, genomic DNA underwent amplification by bias-controlled multiplex PCR, followed by high-throughput sequencing. On the authors' methods: To quantify the absolute abundance of every unique TCRbeta CDR3 region, sequences were collapsed and filtered. T cell fraction was estimated by normalizing TCRbeta template counts to usable DNA, which was measured by amplifying reference genes present in all nucleated cells. Repertoire TCRs were annotated as SARS-CoV-2-specific when V gene, CDR3 amino acid sequence and J gene were exactly matched to a known reactive TCR set. The reference SARS-CoV-2 TCR set was derived from MIRA and filtered for enrichment in COVID-19-positive ImmuneCODE repertoires, a step that removed public or cross-reactive TCRs. Based on the MIRA antigens, annotated TCRs were further analysed at the level of specific ORF or position within ORF. Breadth was defined as the number of annotated unique rearrangements divided by the total number of unique productive rearrangements, and depth was defined as the summed frequency of the annotated unique rearrangements. TCR breadth was compared between groups using two-sided Wilcoxon rank-sum tests. Entries here come from immuneACCESS through TCRdb and include only in-frame sequences with V and J called. Some clones fail to appear in such tables; in the studies checked, an unresolved V gene covers under half of the shortfall, and the cause of the remainder is unknown. V, J and clone size derive from that table, while D and trimming were established from the DNA sequence. For this sample there are a few hundred thousand clones; around 82% appear just once. The ten largest account for just under 7.5% of the sample.

Read against the paper, the sample's treatment or condition label means: 15 to 20 received Ad26.COV2.S at low or high dose, single or two shots; about 5 received placebo; per-sample allocation not given. For vaccine and placebo recipients, repertoires were sequenced using samples collected on day 63 after the first injection. In Cohort 1b, more than 20 adults aged 18-55 years were enrolled at a single site in Boston, USA, between 29 July and 7 August 2020. Ad26.COV2.S consisted of a replication-incompetent adenovirus type 26 vector by which a prefusion-stabilized SARS-CoV-2 spike protein from the original Wuhan strain was expressed.

The source of this sequence is a person between 18 and 65 years old who received the Ad26.COV2.S COVID-19 vaccine or a placebo. The rearrangement joined TRBV10-3 to TRBJ1-5, with 7 junctional bases fitting TRBD1. The sample here was peripheral blood, taken in a trial of Ad26.COV2.S vaccine versus placebo. The nucleotide sequence is given as TGTGCCATCAGTGGACAGGGATGGAATAGCAATCAGCCCCAGCATTTT. This codes for CAISGQGWNSNQPQHF.